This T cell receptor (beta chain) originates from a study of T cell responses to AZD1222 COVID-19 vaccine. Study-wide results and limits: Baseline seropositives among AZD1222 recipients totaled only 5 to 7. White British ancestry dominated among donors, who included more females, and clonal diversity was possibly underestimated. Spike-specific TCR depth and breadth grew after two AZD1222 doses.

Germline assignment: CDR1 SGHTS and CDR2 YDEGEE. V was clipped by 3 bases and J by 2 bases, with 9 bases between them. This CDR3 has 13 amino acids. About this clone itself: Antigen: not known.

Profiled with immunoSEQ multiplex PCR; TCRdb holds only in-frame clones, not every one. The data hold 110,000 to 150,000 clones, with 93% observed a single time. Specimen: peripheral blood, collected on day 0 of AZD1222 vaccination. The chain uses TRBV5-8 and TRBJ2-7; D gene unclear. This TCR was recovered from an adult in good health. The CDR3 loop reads CASSYNRAYEQYF. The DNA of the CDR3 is TGTGCCAGCAGCTATAACCGGGCCTACGAGCAGTACTTC.